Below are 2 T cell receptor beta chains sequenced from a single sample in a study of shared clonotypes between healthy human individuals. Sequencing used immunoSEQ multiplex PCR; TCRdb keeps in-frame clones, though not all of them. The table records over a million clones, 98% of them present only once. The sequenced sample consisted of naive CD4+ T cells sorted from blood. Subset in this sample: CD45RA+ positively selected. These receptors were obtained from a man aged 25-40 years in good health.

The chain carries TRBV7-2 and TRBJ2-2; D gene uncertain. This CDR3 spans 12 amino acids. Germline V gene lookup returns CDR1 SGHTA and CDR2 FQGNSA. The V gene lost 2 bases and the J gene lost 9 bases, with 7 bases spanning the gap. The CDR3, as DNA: TGTGCCAGCAGCTTATTTGGGCGGGAGCTGTTTTTT. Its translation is CASSLFGRELFF.

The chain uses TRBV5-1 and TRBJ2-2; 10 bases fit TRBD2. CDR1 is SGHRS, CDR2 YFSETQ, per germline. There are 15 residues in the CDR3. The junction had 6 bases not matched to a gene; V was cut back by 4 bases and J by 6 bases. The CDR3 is CASSRPSGSPGELFF. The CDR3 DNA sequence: TGCGCCAGCAGCCGCCCTAGCGGGAGCCCCGGGGAGCTGTTTTTT.